The source of this TCR beta chain is a study of blood T cells in healthy people across ages (dated by TCRdb to 2015 to 2017). Study-wide context: In model experiments, roughly one uniquely barcoded TCR beta cDNA molecule per two T cells was captured by template switching. Donors were grouped into four age groups: young (average roughly 17 years), middle-aged (around 39), aged (roughly 62) and long-lived (approximately 75). The study analyzed two additional independent replicas of 1 million unique cDNA reads from the same blood draw for two donors, one aged 18 to 30 and one aged 80 or older. Donors of different ages were randomly distributed across sequencing lanes to avoid experimental bias. The study measured age-related changes in TCR beta repertoire diversity using deep sequencing normalized with unique cDNA molecular identifiers.

Beyond this particular receptor, the publication reports: Because the CMV infection status of the donors was unknown, age-related changes in expanded clonotypes may potentially have been confounded. Estimates of total diversity based on one million sequenced T cells were considered lower bounds and underestimates. The long-lived group showed more naive CD4+ T cells, fewer expanded clones and increased TCR diversity than the aged group, suggesting age selection. Because profiling used bulk unsorted PBMCs, naive and antigen-experienced compartments could not be compared conclusively. There was a strong correlation between observed TCR beta diversity and the percentage of naive T cells measured by flow cytometry. Observed TCR beta diversity per million T cells fell roughly linearly with age, and a significant reduction was already apparent by age around 44.

The library came from 5' RACE. The sequencer was an Illumina HiSeq 2500. A second roughly 7 to 11 cycle PCR used a sample-barcoded 5' primer and a J-beta primer mix. Each TCR beta cDNA molecule received a unique molecular identifier from a template-switch 5' adaptor carrying 12 random nucleotides. At least 2.5 million CDR3-containing paired-end reads were obtained from each sample. The Mint cDNA synthesis kit, primed by a TRBC-specific oligonucleotide, was used to synthesize first-strand cDNA from all RNA. Following uracil-DNA glycosylase treatment, a first 18-cycle PCR with universal primers M1SS and BC2_uni_R was performed on all cDNA. The source study handled its data this way. For normalization, 1 million high-quality reads, each with a distinct molecular identifier, were randomly selected from each sample. Instead of being binned into consensus sequences, reads with shared molecular identifiers were discarded. MiTCR, run with a Q25 quality threshold and the strictest error-elimination algorithm, handled CDR3 identification, clonotype clustering and error correction. A nonparametric unseen species model with Euler transformation was used to estimate a lower bound on total TCR beta diversity. TCRdb reran the public reads through fastp at Q25 and MiXCR, keeping productive beta chains. Here each entry gathers all rows of one CDR3 protein and keeps the most common genes and DNA. These V and J calls rely on TCRdb rather than the paper's analysis. The sample profile shows hundreds of thousands of distinct CDR3 sequences; more than 25% of them were found once. Of the sample, 17% is held by the ten largest clones.

Only a few counts were recorded for this clonotype. Its cognate antigen has yet to be identified. A read error may account for a junction end that differs from germline. The CDR3 starts with the cysteine, ends with the phenylalanine, and has 14 residues. Only the CDR3 DNA is retained, 42 bases long and in frame from the first base. Looking up the germline V gene yields CDR1 SGHDN and CDR2 FVKESK. The 39 donors, aged 6 to 90 years, were systemically healthy Caucasian individuals from Russia. Each donor gave ten milliliters of peripheral blood, drawn into EDTA-treated Vacutainer tubes. Ficoll-Paque density-gradient centrifugation was used to isolate PBMCs, with at least 6 million per sample. Trizol reagent was used to extract total RNA from the PBMCs, yielding at least 5.5 micrograms per sample. For every donor, an aliquot of PBMCs went through flow cytometry to measure the percentages of naive CD45RAhigh/CD27high T cells.

The sample taken for sequencing was blood. The sequence derives from a woman over 75 in good health. This receptor chain uses TRBV14 and TRBJ1-5, with a tentative D gene TRBD1 over 6 matching bases. The nucleotide sequence is TGTGCCAGCAGCCCGACAGGTCTCAATCGGCCCCAGCATTTT. This encodes CASSPTGLNRPQHF.